This record covers a single TCR beta chain. There are 13 residues in the CDR3. Trimming shortened V by 2 bases and J by 2 bases, and 9 bases separated the two germline ends. Germline CDR1 is GTSNPN and CDR2 is SVGIG (reference sequence). These data belong to a study of OX40 agonist ivuxolimab in advanced cancers. Measured with immunoSEQ multiplex PCR; TCRdb has only the in-frame clones, and not every one. In the table there are 70,000 or so clones, roughly 84% of which are singletons. This sample comprised CD4+ or CD8+ T cells sorted from blood, obtained in a trial of the OX40 agonist ivuxolimab. The sequence came from an adult with an advanced solid tumor such as melanoma, head and neck, liver or kidney cancer. This rearrangement joins TRBV30 to TRBJ1-2, with D unresolved. The CDR3 coding sequence is TGTGCCTGGAGTATCGAGAGAAACTATGGCTACACCTTC. This codes for CAWSIERNYGYTF.